The 26 T cell receptor beta chains below were found in one sample sequenced in a study of OX40 agonist ivuxolimab in advanced cancers. The method was immunoSEQ multiplex PCR; TCRdb's version includes in-frame clones alone and lacks a portion of them. Among more than 45,000 clones listed, about 90% were seen once. The source material was CD4+ or CD8+ T cells sorted from blood, sampled in a trial of the OX40 agonist ivuxolimab. The source of these receptors is an adult with an advanced solid tumor such as melanoma, head and neck, liver or kidney cancer.

This clone has just a few counts. The J gene is TRBJ1-5, the V gene TRBV6-1; D remains ambiguous. Trimming removed 2 bases at V and 4 bases at J, with 9 bases between. This CDR3 is 14 amino acids long. Germline V gives CDR1 MNHNS, CDR2 SASEGT. Here the CDR3 DNA reads TGTGCCAGCAGTGAATGGGCCGGGAATCAGCCCCAGCATTTT. The encoded protein is CASSEWAGNQPQHF.

The chain links TRBV6-1 to TRBJ1-4; no firm D call. This CDR3 spans 11 amino acids. Germline CDR1 and CDR2: MNHNS and SASEGT. V gave up 6 bases and J gave up 7 bases, with 6 bases separating them. CDR3 nucleotide sequence: TGTGCCAGCAGGGGAAGTGAAAAACTGTTTTTT. Its translation is CASRGSEKLFF.

The V call is TRBV19, the J call TRBJ1-2; D is unresolved. Trimming stripped 4 bases from V and 5 bases from J, with 14 bases between. This CDR3 is built from 14 residues. Looked up from germline, CDR1 is LNHDA and CDR2 is SQIVND (reference sequence). The CDR3 bases are TGTGCCAGTAGTAGTGGTTATGAAGAGTATGGCTACACCTTC. It yields the protein CASSSGYEEYGYTF.

The gene calls are TRBV13 and TRBJ2-7; D unclear. The ends were cut back, 2 bases at V and 4 bases at J, with 12 bases in the middle. The CDR3 has 14 amino acids. Germline V gene data show CDR1 as PRHDT and CDR2 as FYEKMQ (reference sequence). CDR3 bases: TGTGCCAGCAGCTTAAATCAGAATGTATACGAGCAGTACTTC. This translates into CASSLNQNVYEQYF.

The CDR3 reads CASSQDLGTKTYEQYF. CDR3 bases: TGTGCCAGCAGCCAAGATCTCGGGACCAAGACCTACGAGCAGTACTTC. The chain has TRBV4-2 and TRBJ2-7, with D perhaps given as TRBD1 or TRBD2 (5 bases each). Trimming took 0 bases from V and 2 from J, leaving 14 bases between them. CDR3 length: 16 amino acids. CDR1 LGHNA and CDR2 YNFKEQ come from the germline V gene.

For the CDR3, the DNA is TGTGCCAGCAGTCAAAGAGCGGGAGATTATAATGAGCAGTTCTTC. The encoded protein is CASSQRAGDYNEQFF. V and J are TRBV11-2 and TRBJ2-1, with 8 bases aligning to TRBD2. Germline-derived CDR1 and CDR2 are SGHAT and FQNNGV. The CDR3 spans 15 residues. After removal of 6 bases from V and 7 bases from J, the junction contained 11 bases not matched to a gene.

The V call is TRBV7-2, the J call TRBJ2-5, with unresolved D. Trimming took off 4 bases at V and 5 bases at J, with 11 bases between the two ends. The CDR3 consists of 13 residues. Germline values: CDR1 SGHTA, CDR2 FQGNSA. As DNA, the CDR3 is TGTGCCAGCAGCTACACGCGGTGGGAGACCCAGTACTTC. This codes for CASSYTRWETQYF.

The J gene is TRBJ1-1, the V gene TRBV4-3; D unresolved. Germline V CDR1 and CDR2: LGHNA, YSLEER. V was pared by 4 bases and J by 1 base, with 1 base between. The CDR3 extends over 11 amino acids. CDR3 sequence: CASSRNTEAFF. DNA of the CDR3: TGCGCCAGCAGCCGGAACACTGAAGCTTTCTTT.

The genes are TRBV10-3 and TRBJ1-1; D gene ambiguous. The CDR3 is 12 amino acids. Germline CDR1 is ENHRY and CDR2 is SYGVKD. The V gene lost 10 bases and the J gene lost 3 bases, with 12 bases spanning the gap. CDR3 in DNA: TGTGCCACCCGGACTCTGGACACTGAAGCTTTCTTT. This gives the protein CATRTLDTEAFF.

CDR3 sequence (DNA): TGTGCCAGTAGTATAGGGGACAGTCTGGCTGGCTACACCTTC. Protein sequence: CASSIGDSLAGYTF. This rearrangement joins TRBV19 to TRBJ1-2; 7 bases match TRBD1. The CDR3 spans 14 residues. The V segment lost 1 base and the J segment 7 bases; nucleotides outside the gene matches: 6. The germline CDR1 and CDR2 sequences are LNHDA and SQIVND (reference sequence).

The chain links TRBV5-4 to TRBJ2-3; TRBD2 matches at 7 bases. The J segment lost 7 bases and the V segment lost 4 bases, leaving 15 bases of the junction unmatched. Per germline, CDR1 SGHNT and CDR2 YYREEE (reference sequence). CDR3 size: 16 residues. The CDR3 DNA reads TGTGCCAGCAGCCTGGGAACTAGCGTTTGGGGGAATACGCAGTATTTT. This translates into CASSLGTSVWGNTQYF.

This clone was seen a single time. This chain joins TRBV28 and TRBJ1-2, with D possibly TRBD1 on 5 matching bases. Germline V gene sequence: CDR1 MDHEN, CDR2 SYDVKM. V lost 6 bases, J lost 8 bases, and 19 bases lay in between. This CDR3 is built from 14 residues. As DNA, the CDR3 is TGTGCCAGCAGAACCCCCGACAGATTGGGAGGCTACACCTTC. It yields the protein CASRTPDRLGGYTF.

This clone was seen only a few times. CDR3 in amino acids: CAWVPGQGIDYGYTF. The CDR3 nucleotides read TGTGCCTGGGTCCCGGGACAGGGGATTGACTATGGCTACACCTTC. This chain uses TRBV30 with TRBJ1-2; 10 nucleotides agree with TRBD1. Germline lookup yields CDR1 GTSNPN and CDR2 SVGIG (reference sequence). V lost 5 bases to trimming and J lost 3 bases; unmatched junction nucleotides: 9. The CDR3 runs 15 residues.

This rearrangement joins TRBV7-3 to TRBJ2-2; 10 positions match TRBD1. V lost 6 bases, J lost 4 bases, and 2 bases stayed unmatched. The CDR3 length is 14 residues. CDR1 SGHTA and CDR2 FQGTGA come from the germline V gene. CDR3 DNA sequence: TGTGCCAGCAGGTGGACAGGGGGCACCGGGGAGCTGTTTTTT. It translates to CASRWTGGTGELFF.

The chain has TRBV6-5 and TRBJ2-7; perhaps TRBD2 as D (5 bases). CDR1 is MNHEY, CDR2 SVGAGI, per germline. The CDR3 has 14 amino acids. The V end lost 0 bases, the J end lost 3 bases, and 9 bases lay between the germline ends. CDR3 region: CASSYSVEGYEQYF. The CDR3 DNA sequence: TGTGCCAGCAGTTACTCAGTCGAGGGCTACGAGCAGTACTTC.

V is TRBV21-1 and J is TRBJ1-3; the table's D call of TRBD1 was not tested on the DNA. TRBV21-1 is labeled a pseudogene. The CDR3 sequence is 17 residues long. The CDR3 loop is CASSKGSPGANGNTIYF. The CDR3 bases are TGTGCCAGCAGCAAAGGATCCCCAGGGGCGAATGGAAACACCATATATTTT.

This clone has only a few counts. The J gene is TRBJ2-1, the V gene TRBV28; TRBD2 aligns across 7 bases. V shed 3 bases and J 5 bases; nucleotides not matched to a gene: 13. This CDR3 has 17 amino acids. CDR1 is MDHEN, CDR2 SYDVKM, per germline. CDR3 loop: CASSLLGGSRFDNEQFF. The CDR3 DNA sequence: TGTGCCAGCAGTTTGTTGGGCGGGAGCCGCTTCGACAATGAGCAGTTCTTC.

This chain joins TRBV9 and TRBJ2-1; D may be TRBD1 or TRBD2 (5 bases each). The CDR3 length is 15 residues. Per the germline V gene, CDR1 is SGDLS and CDR2 is YYNGEE. Trimming removed 0 bases from V and 8 bases from J, with 15 bases in between. CDR3 protein: CASSVAGTQVYEQFF. The CDR3 nucleotides are TGTGCCAGCAGCGTAGCGGGGACCCAGGTGTATGAGCAGTTCTTC.

V gene TRBV30 combines with J gene TRBJ2-3; 10 bases line up with TRBD2. Germline CDR1 reads GTSNPN; CDR2 reads SVGIG (reference sequence). J was trimmed by 2 bases and V by 0 bases; bases with no gene match: 8. This CDR3 spans 17 amino acids. CDR3 nucleotides: TGTGCCTGGAGTGTACGTCGGACTAGCGGATACACAGATACGCAGTATTTT. Its translation is CAWSVRRTSGYTDTQYF.

The rearrangement joins TRBV2 to TRBJ2-7; 12 positions agree with TRBD2. The V segment lost 4 bases and the J segment 6 bases; nucleotides outside the gene matches: 4. The CDR3 sequence is 14 residues long. Germline CDR1 is SNHLY and CDR2 is FYNNEI. CDR3 protein: CASSGLAGVGEQYF. The CDR3 DNA follows: TGTGCCAGCAGTGGACTAGCGGGAGTGGGCGAGCAGTACTTC.

The chain employs TRBV27 and TRBJ2-7; 13 bases align to TRBD2. Germline lookup yields CDR1 MNHEY and CDR2 SMNVEV (reference sequence). CDR3 length: 16 amino acids. V was clipped by 5 bases and J by 5 bases; unmatched bases: 9. CDR3 in DNA: TGTGCCAGCAGTCAACCGGGACTAGCGGGACATAACGAGCAGTACTTC. Translated: CASSQPGLAGHNEQYF.

The V gene is TRBV4-1, the J gene TRBJ2-2; 10 bases map to TRBD2. The CDR3 covers 17 residues. The V and J ends lost 3 bases and 3 bases, in that order; junction bases with no gene match: 7. Per the germline V gene, CDR1 is MGHRA and CDR2 is YSYEKL. CDR3: CASSHISGRADTGELFF. In nucleotides, the CDR3 is TGCGCCAGCAGCCATATAAGCGGGAGGGCCGACACCGGGGAGCTGTTTTTT.

The chain combines TRBV9 with TRBJ2-1; TRBD2 matches 11 bases. V shed 3 bases and J 8 bases; nucleotides not matched to a gene: 13. This CDR3 contains 17 residues. Germline V gene data show CDR1 as SGDLS and CDR2 as YYNGEE. The CDR3, as DNA: TGTGCCAGCAGCGCCTTGGGGGCTAGCGGGAGGTTAGATGAGCAGTTCTTC. It encodes CASSALGASGRLDEQFF. Full variable domain (remainder filled in from reference TRBV9 and TRBJ2-1): DSGVTQTPKHLITATGQRVTLRCSPRSGDLSVYWYQQSLDQGLQFLIQYYNGEERAKGNILERFSAQQFPDLHSELNLSSLELGDSALYFCASSALGASGRLDEQFFGPGTRLTVL.

The chain recombines TRBV5-6 with TRBJ1-3; D uncertain. This CDR3 is built from 15 residues. Germline V gene data show CDR1 as SGHDT and CDR2 as YYEEEE. V lost 0 bases to trimming and J lost 0 bases, with 7 bases between them. CDR3 DNA: TGTGCCAGCAGCTTGGGGTATAGCTCTGGAAACACCATATATTTT. Amino acids: CASSLGYSSGNTIYF.

The chain employs TRBV7-9 and TRBJ2-1; D call uncertain. Germline V CDR1 and CDR2: SEHNR, FQNEAQ (reference sequence). This CDR3 has 13 amino acids. Trimming removed 1 base at V and 5 bases at J, with 6 bases between. CDR3 DNA sequence: TGTGCCAGCAGCTTAGATGCGAACAATGAGCAGTTCTTC. Translation: CASSLDANNEQFF.

V gene TRBV11-1 combines with J gene TRBJ1-4; D might be TRBD1 (6 bases). This CDR3 spans 15 amino acids. The germline V and J ends were trimmed by 5 bases and 6 bases, with 16 bases remaining between them. Germline V gene sequence: CDR1 SGHAT, CDR2 FQDESV (reference sequence). The CDR3 spells CASSPSGAGDEKLFF. The CDR3 region has the DNA TGTGCCAGCAGCCCCTCAGGGGCGGGCGATGAAAAACTGTTTTTT.